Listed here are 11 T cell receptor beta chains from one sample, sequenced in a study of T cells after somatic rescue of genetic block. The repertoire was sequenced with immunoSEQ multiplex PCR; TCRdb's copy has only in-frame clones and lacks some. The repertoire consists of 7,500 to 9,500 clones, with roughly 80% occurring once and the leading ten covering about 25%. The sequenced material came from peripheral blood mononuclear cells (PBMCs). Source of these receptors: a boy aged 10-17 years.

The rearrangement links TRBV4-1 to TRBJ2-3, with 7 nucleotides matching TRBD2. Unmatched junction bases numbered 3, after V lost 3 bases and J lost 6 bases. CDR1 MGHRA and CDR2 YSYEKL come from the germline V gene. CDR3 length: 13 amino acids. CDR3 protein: CASSQGGKDTQYF. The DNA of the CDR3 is TGCGCCAGCAGCCAGGGGGGGAAGGATACGCAGTATTTT.

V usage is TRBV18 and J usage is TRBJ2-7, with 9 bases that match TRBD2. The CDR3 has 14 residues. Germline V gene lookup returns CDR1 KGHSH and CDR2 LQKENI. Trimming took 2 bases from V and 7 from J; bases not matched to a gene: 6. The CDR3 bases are TGTGCCAGCTCACCAATAGCGGGAGCGGGGGAGCAGTACTTC. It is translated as CASSPIAGAGEQYF. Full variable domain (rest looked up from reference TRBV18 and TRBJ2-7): NAGVMQNPRHLVRRRGQEARLRCSPMKGHSHVYWYRQLPEEGLKFMVYLQKENIIDESGMPKERFSAEFPKEGPSILRIQQVVRGDSAAYFCASSPIAGAGEQYFGPGTRLTVT.

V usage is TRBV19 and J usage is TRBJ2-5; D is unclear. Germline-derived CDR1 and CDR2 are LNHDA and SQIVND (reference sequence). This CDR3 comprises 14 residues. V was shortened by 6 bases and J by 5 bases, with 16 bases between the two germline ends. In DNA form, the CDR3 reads TGTGCCAGTAGCCAATCCAGCGTCGCGGAGACCCAGTACTTC. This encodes CASSQSSVAETQYF. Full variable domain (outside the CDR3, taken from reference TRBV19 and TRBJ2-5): DGGITQSPKYLFRKEGQNVTLSCEQNLNHDAMYWYRQDPGQGLRLIYYSQIVNDFQKGDIAEGYSVSREKKESFPLTVTSAQKNPTAFYLCASSQSSVAETQYFGPGTRLLVL.

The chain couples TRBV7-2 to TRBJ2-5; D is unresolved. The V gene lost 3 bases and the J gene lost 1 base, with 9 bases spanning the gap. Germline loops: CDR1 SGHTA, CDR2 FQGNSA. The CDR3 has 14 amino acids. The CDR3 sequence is CASSFVGFQETQYF. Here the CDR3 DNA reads TGTGCCAGCAGCTTCGTAGGATTCCAAGAGACCCAGTACTTC.

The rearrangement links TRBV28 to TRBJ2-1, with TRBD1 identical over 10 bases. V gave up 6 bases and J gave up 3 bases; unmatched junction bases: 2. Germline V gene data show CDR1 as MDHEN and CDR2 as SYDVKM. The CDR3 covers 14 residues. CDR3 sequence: CASRGQGFYNEQFF. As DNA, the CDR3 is TGTGCCAGCAGGGGACAGGGGTTCTACAATGAGCAGTTCTTC.

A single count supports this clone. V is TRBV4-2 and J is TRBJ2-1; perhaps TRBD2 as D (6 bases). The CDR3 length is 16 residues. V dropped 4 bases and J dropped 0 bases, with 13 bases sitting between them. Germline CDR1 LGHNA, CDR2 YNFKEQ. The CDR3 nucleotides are TGTGCCAGCAGCCGTAGCGGTCAATTCTCCTACAATGAGCAGTTCTTC. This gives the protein CASSRSGQFSYNEQFF.

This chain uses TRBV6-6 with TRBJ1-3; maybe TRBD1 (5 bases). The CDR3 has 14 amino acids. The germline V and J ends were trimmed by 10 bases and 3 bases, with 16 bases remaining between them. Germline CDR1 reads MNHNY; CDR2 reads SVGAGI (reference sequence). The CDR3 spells CATRDVPDGNTIYF. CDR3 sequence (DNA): TGTGCCACCCGGGACGTTCCCGATGGAAACACCATATATTTT.

CDR3 sequence reads: CASSSLPGSTEAFF. CDR3 DNA sequence: TGTGCCAGCAGCTCCCTCCCCGGCAGCACTGAAGCTTTCTTT. The V call is TRBV7-3, the J call TRBJ1-1; D gene unclear. V was cut by 4 bases and J by 4 bases, with 13 bases left in between. The germline CDR1 and CDR2 sequences are SGHTA and FQGTGA. The CDR3 is 14 residues long. Full variable domain (outside the CDR3, taken from reference TRBV7-3 and TRBJ1-1): GAGVSQTPSNKVTEKGKYVELRCDPISGHTALYWYRQSLGQGPEFLIYFQGTGAADDSGLPNDRFFAVRPEGSVSTLKIQRTERGDSAVYLCASSSLPGSTEAFFGQGTRLTVV.

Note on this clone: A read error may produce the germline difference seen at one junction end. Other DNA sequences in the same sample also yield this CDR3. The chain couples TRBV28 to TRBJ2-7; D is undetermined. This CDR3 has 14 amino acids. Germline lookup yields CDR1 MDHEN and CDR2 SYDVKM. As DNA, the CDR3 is TGTGCCAGCGCGAAAGGACCGCCAGCCTATGAGCAGTACTTC. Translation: CASAKGPPAYEQYF.

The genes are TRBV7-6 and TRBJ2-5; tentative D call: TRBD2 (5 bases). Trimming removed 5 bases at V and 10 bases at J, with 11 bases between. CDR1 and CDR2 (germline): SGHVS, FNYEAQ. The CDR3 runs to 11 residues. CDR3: CASSPPGDQYF. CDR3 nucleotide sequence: TGTGCCAGCAGCCCGCCCGGGGACCAGTACTTC.

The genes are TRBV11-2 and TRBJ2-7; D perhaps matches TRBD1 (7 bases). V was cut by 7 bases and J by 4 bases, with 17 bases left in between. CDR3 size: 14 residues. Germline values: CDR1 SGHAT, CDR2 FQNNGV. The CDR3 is CASTPGRGVYEQYF. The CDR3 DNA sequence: TGTGCCAGCACCCCCGGCAGGGGGGTGTACGAGCAGTACTTC.